This T cell receptor beta chain came from a study of T cells in Graves' hyperthyroidism and ophthalmopathy. Study findings and constraints: The blood repertoire included most of the expanded thyroid clonotypes above 0.001. Ophthalmopathy was predicted by the model a median of 6.5 months ahead of onset.

In making diagnoses, clinical symptoms, serum thyroxine and TRAb, thyroid ultrasound and orbital computed tomography were all used. Fresh peripheral blood, 10 ml, was the source of the PBMCs. This clonotype was found a few times. Its antigen is unknown. It was RNA transcripts that yielded the amplified TCR beta CDR3 regions. With the HTBI primer set, the TCR CDR3 went through a first round of RT-PCR. One entry per CDR3 protein, called by TCRdb with MiXCR from the multiplex PCR reads. This sample has hundreds of thousands of distinct CDR3 sequences, with roughly a sixth found just once. Germline V lookup: CDR1 PRHDT, CDR2 FYEKMQ (reference sequence). Trimming cost V 1 base and J 5 bases, with 24 bases left between them. The CDR3 is 19 amino acids.

This rearrangement joins TRBV13 to TRBJ2-1, with D maybe TRBD1 (6 bases). The TCR was taken from a young woman with Graves' ophthalmopathy. Sequenced material: blood. For the CDR3, the DNA is TGTGCCAGCAGCTTAGCTTTAACAGGGACCCTGCATGGGGACAATGAGCAGTTCTTC. Encoded protein: CASSLALTGTLHGDNEQFF.